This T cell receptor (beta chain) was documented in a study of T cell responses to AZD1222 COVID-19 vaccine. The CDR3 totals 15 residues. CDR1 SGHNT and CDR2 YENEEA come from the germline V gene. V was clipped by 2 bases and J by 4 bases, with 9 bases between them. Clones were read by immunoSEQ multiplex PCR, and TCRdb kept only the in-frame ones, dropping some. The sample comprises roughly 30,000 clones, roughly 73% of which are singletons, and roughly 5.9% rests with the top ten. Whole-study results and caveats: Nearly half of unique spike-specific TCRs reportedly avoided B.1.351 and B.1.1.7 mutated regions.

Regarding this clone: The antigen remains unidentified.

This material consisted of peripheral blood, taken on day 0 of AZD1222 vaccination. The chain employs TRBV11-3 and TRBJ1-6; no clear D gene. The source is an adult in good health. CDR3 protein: CASSLRAVYNSPLHF. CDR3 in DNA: TGTGCCAGCAGCTTAAGGGCGGTGTATAATTCACCCCTCCACTTT.